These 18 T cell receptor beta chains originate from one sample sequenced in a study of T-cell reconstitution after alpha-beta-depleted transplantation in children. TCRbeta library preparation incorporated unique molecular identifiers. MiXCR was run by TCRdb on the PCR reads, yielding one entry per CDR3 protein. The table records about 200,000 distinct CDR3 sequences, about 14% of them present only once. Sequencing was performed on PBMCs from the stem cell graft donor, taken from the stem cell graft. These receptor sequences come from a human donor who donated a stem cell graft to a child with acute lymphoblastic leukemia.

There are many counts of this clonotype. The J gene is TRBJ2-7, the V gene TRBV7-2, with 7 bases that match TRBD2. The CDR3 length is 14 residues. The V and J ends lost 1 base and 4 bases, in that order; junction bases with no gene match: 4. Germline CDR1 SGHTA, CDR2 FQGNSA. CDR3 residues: CASSLDTGGYEQYF. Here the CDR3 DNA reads TGTGCCAGCAGCTTAGATACGGGAGGTTACGAGCAGTACTTC.

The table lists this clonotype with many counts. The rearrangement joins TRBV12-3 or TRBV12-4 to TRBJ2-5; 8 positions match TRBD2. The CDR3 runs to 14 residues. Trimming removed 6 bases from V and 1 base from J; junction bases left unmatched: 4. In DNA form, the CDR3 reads TGTGCCAGCAGACCAACTAGCGGCCAAGAGACCCAGTACTTC. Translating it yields CASRPTSGQETQYF.

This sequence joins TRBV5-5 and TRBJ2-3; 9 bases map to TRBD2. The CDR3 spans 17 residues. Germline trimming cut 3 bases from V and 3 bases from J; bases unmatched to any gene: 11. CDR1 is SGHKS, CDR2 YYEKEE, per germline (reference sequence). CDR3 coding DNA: TGTGCCAGCAGCTACCATAGCGGGGGAGGGAGGACAGATACGCAGTATTTT. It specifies CASSYHSGGGRTDTQYF.

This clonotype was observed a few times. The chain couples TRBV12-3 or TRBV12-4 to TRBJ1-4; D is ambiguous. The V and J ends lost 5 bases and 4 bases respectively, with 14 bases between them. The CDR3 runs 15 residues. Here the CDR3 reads CASSQRTALNEKLFF. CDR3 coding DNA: TGTGCCAGCAGTCAGAGGACGGCCCTTAATGAAAAACTGTTTTTT.

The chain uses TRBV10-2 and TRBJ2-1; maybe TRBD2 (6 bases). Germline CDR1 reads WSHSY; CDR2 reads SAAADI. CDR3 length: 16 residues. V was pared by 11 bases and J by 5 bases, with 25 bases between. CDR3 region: CAAGPMVWDSNNEQFF. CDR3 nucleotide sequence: TGCGCCGCCGGCCCTATGGTGTGGGACTCGAACAATGAGCAGTTCTTC.

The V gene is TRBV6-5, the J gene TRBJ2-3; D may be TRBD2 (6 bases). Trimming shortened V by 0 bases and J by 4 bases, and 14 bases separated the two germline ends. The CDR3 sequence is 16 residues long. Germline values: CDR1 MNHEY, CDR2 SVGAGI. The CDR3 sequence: CASSYSSGSRADTQYF. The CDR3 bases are TGTGCCAGCAGTTACTCTTCCGGGAGTAGGGCAGATACGCAGTATTTT.

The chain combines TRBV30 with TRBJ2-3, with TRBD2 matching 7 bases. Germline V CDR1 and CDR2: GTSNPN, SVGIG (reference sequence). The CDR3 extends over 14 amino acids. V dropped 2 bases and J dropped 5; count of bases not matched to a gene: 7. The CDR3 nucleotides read TGTGCCTGGAGTTGGTTCGGGAGGAGAGATACGCAGTATTTT. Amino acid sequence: CAWSWFGRRDTQYF.

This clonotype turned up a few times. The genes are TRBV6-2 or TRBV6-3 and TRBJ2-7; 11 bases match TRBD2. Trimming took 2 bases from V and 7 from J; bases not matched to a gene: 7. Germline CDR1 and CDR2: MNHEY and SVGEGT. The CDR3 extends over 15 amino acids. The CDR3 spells CASSYVTSGKLEQYF. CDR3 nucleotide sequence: TGTGCCAGCAGTTACGTGACTAGCGGGAAACTAGAGCAGTACTTC.

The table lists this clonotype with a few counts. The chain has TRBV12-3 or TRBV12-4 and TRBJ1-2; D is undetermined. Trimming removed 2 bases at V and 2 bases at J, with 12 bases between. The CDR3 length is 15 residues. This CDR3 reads CASSLMGSPNYGYTF. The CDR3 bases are TGTGCCAGCAGTTTAATGGGGAGCCCAAACTATGGCTACACCTTC.

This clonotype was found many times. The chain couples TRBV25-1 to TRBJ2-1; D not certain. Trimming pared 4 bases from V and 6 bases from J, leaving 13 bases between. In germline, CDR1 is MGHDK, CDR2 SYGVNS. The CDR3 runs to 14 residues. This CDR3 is CASSARDSANEQFF. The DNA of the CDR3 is TGTGCCAGCAGTGCTAGAGATTCAGCCAATGAGCAGTTCTTC.

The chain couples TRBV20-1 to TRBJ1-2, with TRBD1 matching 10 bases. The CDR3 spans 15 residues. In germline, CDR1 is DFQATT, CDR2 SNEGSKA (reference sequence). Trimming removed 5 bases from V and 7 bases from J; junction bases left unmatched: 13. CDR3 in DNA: TGCAGTGCTTCGAACCCGGGACAGGGGTCGGCTGGCTACACCTTC. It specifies CSASNPGQGSAGYTF.

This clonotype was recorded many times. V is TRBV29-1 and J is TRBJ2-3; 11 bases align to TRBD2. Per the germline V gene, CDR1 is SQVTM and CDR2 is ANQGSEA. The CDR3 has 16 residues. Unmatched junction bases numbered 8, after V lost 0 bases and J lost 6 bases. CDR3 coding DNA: TGCAGCGTTGAAGATCGGGCTAGCGGGAGGTTGGATACGCAGTATTTT. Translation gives CSVEDRASGRLDTQYF.

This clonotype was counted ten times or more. The CDR3 reads CSARDQRTASNTGELFF. CDR3 sequence (DNA): TGCAGTGCTAGAGATCAGCGCACCGCTTCGAACACCGGGGAGCTGTTTTTT. This chain connects TRBV20-1 to TRBJ2-2; D remains ambiguous. Per the germline V gene, CDR1 is DFQATT and CDR2 is SNEGSKA (reference sequence). The length of the CDR3 is 17 residues. V was shortened by 0 bases and J by 0 bases, with 14 bases between the two germline ends.

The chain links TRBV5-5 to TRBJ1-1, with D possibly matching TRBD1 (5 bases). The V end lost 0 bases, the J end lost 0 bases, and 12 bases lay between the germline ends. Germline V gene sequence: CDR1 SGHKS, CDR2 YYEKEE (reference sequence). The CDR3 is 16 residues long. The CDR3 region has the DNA TGTGCCAGCAGCTTGGCCCTCACAGGCATGAACACTGAAGCTTTCTTT. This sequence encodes CASSLALTGMNTEAFF. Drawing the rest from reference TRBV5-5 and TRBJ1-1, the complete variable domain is DAGVTQSPTHLIKTRGQQVTLRCSPISGHKSVSWYQQVLGQGPQFIFQYYEKEERGRGNFPDRFSARQFPNYSSELNVNALLLGDSALYLCASSLALTGMNTEAFFGQGTRLTVV.

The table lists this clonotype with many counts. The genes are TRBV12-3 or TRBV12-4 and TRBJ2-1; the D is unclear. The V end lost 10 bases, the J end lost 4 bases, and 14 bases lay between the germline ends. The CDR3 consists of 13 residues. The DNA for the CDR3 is TGTGCCACCTCGCTTAAAGGATACAATGAGCAGTTCTTC. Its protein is CATSLKGYNEQFF.

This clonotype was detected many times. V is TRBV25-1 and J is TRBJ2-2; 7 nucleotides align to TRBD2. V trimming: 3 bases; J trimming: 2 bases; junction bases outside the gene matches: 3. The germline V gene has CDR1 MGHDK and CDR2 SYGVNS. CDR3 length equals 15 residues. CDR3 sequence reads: CASSDGRENTGELFF. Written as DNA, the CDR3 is TGTGCCAGCAGTGATGGGAGGGAAAACACCGGGGAGCTGTTTTTT.

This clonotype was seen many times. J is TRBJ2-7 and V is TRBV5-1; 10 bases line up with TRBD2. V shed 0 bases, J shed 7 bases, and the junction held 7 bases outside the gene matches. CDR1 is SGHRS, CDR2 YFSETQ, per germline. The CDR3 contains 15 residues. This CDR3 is CASSLGSGRASEQYF. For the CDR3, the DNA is TGCGCCAGCAGCTTGGGAAGCGGGAGGGCCAGTGAGCAGTACTTC.

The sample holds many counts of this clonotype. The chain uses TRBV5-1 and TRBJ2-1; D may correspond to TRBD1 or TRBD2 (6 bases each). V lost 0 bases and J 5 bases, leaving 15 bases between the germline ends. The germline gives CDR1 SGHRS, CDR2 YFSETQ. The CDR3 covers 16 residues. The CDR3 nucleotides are TGCGCCAGCAGCTTGGGTAGCGGCCCAGGGGACAATGAGCAGTTCTTC. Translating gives CASSLGSGPGDNEQFF.